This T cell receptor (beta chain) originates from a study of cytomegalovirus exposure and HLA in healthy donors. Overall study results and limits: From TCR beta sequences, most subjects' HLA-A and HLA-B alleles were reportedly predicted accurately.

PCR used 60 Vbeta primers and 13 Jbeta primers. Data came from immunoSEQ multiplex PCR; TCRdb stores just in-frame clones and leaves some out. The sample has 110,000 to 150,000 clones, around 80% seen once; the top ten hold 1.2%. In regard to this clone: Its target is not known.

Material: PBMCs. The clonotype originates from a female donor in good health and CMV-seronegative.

The CDR3 here is CASSSVYNSPLHF. The DNA for the CDR3 is TGTGCCAGCAGCTCGGTATATAATTCACCCCTCCACTTT. V and J are TRBV7-9 and TRBJ1-6, with D uncertain. Germline V lookup: CDR1 SEHNR, CDR2 FQNEAQ (reference sequence). The CDR3 runs to 13 residues. Trimming shortened V by 4 bases and J by 4 bases, and 5 bases separated the two germline ends. Full variable domain (outside the CDR3, taken from reference TRBV7-9 and TRBJ1-6): DTGVSQNPRHKITKRGQNVTFRCDPISEHNRLYWYRQTLGQGPEFLTYFQNEAQLEKSRLLSDRFSAERPKGSFSTLEIQRTEQGDSAMYLCASSSVYNSPLHFGNGTRLTVT.